Presented here are 24 T cell receptor beta chains from one specimen sequenced in a study of tumour-infiltrating T cells in Burkitt lymphoma. Method: immunoSEQ multiplex PCR; TCRdb's copy keeps in-frame clones and lacks some. This table holds fewer than 8,000 clones, about 18% found once. The sequencing sample was made of tumor tissue. All receptors derive from a human donor with diffuse large B-cell lymphoma.

The chain employs TRBV27 and TRBJ2-1; 10 nucleotides agree with TRBD2. V shed 6 bases and J 5 bases; nucleotides not matched to a gene: 7. This CDR3 contains 15 residues. Germline CDR1 reads MNHEY; CDR2 reads SMNVEV (reference sequence). This CDR3 reads CASRRGLAVNNEQFF. CDR3 in DNA: TGTGCCAGCAGAAGAGGACTAGCGGTGAACAATGAGCAGTTCTTC.

This clone occurred a few times. CDR3: CASSPPDRAWEQFF. As DNA, the CDR3 is TGTGCCAGCTCACCTCCAGATCGCGCGTGGGAGCAGTTCTTC. This sequence joins TRBV18 and TRBJ2-1; D gene ambiguous. This CDR3 region has 14 residues. V was shortened by 3 bases and J by 10 bases, with 16 bases between the two germline ends. Germline lookup yields CDR1 KGHSH and CDR2 LQKENI.

This clone has more than one count but fewer than ten. The chain joins TRBV7-2 to TRBJ1-2; a weak D match, TRBD1 (5 bases). From germline, CDR1 is SGHTA and CDR2 FQGNSA. Between the trimmed V and J ends, which lost 5 bases and 8 bases, there was a span of 12 bases. CDR3 size: 12 residues. CDR3 sequence (DNA): TGTGCCAGCAGCATACCAGGGAGAGGCTACACCTTC. Translated: CASSIPGRGYTF.

This clone was picked up a small number of times. The V gene is TRBV28, the J gene TRBJ2-5, with 8 bases aligning to TRBD1. Trimming took 5 bases from V and 4 from J; bases not matched to a gene: 6. The CDR3 extends over 14 amino acids. Per the germline V gene, CDR1 is MDHEN and CDR2 is SYDVKM. CDR3 DNA: TGTGCCAGCAGTACCTCAACAGGGGGAGAGACCCAGTACTTC. This gives the protein CASSTSTGGETQYF.

The J gene is TRBJ2-1, the V gene TRBV5-1, with 8 nucleotides matching TRBD1. V trimming: 1 base; J trimming: 6 bases; junction bases outside the gene matches: 15. CDR3 size: 18 residues. Germline-derived CDR1 and CDR2 are SGHRS and YFSETQ. For the CDR3, the DNA is TGCGCCAGCAGCTTGCTCCCGGGACAGGTTTTTGGAACCAATGAGCAGTTCTTC. The encoded protein is CASSLLPGQVFGTNEQFF.

The V gene is TRBV9, the J gene TRBJ2-3, with D possibly matching TRBD2 (6 bases). Germline V gene sequence: CDR1 SGDLS, CDR2 YYNGEE. Trimming left V 0 bases short and J 3 bases short, with 11 bases between. This CDR3 region has 15 residues. The CDR3 region is CASSVAMAGTDTQYF. DNA for the CDR3: TGTGCCAGCAGCGTAGCCATGGCGGGAACAGATACGCAGTATTTT.

The chain uses TRBV7-2 and TRBJ1-1; D gene unclear. Looked up from germline, CDR1 is SGHTA and CDR2 is FQGNSA. V was pared by 0 bases and J by 1 base, with 6 bases between. The CDR3 runs to 14 residues. The CDR3 coding sequence is TGTGCCAGCAGCTTAGCTTGGGAGAACACTGAAGCTTTCTTT. This translates into CASSLAWENTEAFF. Drawing the rest from reference TRBV7-2 and TRBJ1-1, the complete variable domain is GAGVSQSPSNKVTEKGKDVELRCDPISGHTALYWYRQSLGQGLEFLIYFQGNSAPDKSGLPSDRFSAERTGGSVSTLTIQRTQQEDSAVYLCASSLAWENTEAFFGQGTRLTVV.

The DNA for the CDR3 is TGTGCCAGCTCTCTGCGGGACGCCTCGGCCTACGAGCAGTACTTC. Translating it yields CASSLRDASAYEQYF. This rearrangement joins TRBV18 to TRBJ2-7; TRBD2 might be the D (6 bases). V lost 6 bases to trimming and J lost 2 bases, with 17 bases between them. CDR3 length equals 15 residues. Germline assignment: CDR1 KGHSH and CDR2 LQKENI.

The chain uses TRBV10-2 and TRBJ1-3; the match to TRBD1 covers 11 bases. V was clipped by 0 bases and J by 2 bases; unmatched bases: 3. This CDR3 is 17 amino acids long. CDR1 and CDR2 from the germline V gene are WSHSY and SAAADI. The CDR3 DNA follows: TGCGCCAGCAGTGAGTCGACGGGACAGGGGGCTGGAAACACCATATATTTT. Translated, it gives CASSESTGQGAGNTIYF.

This clone was counted only a few times. The V gene is TRBV10-3, the J gene TRBJ2-1, with 10 bases lining up with TRBD2. Germline V gives CDR1 ENHRY, CDR2 SYGVKD. This CDR3 is 14 amino acids long. V was clipped by 0 bases and J by 10 bases; unmatched bases: 3. Here the CDR3 reads CAISESGLAREQFF. The CDR3 bases are TGTGCCATCAGTGAGTCGGGACTAGCGCGCGAGCAGTTCTTC.

The chain employs TRBV4-1 and TRBJ2-7; maybe TRBD1 (6 bases). Germline V CDR1 and CDR2: MGHRA, YSYEKL. V lost 0 bases and J lost 2, with 8 bases in between. This CDR3 region has 14 residues. This CDR3 reads CASSQDDRTYEQYF. CDR3 nucleotide sequence: TGCGCCAGCAGCCAAGATGACAGGACCTACGAGCAGTACTTC.

The chain is built from TRBV6-5 and TRBJ1-2; D is perhaps TRBD1 (6 bases). Germline V gives CDR1 MNHEY, CDR2 SVGAGI. V lost 5 bases and J lost 8, with 21 bases in between. CDR3 length: 15 residues. Here the CDR3 DNA reads TGTGCCAGCAGTCCCCAAGGCACAGGGATAGGCGGCTACACCTTC. Protein: CASSPQGTGIGGYTF.

This clone has only a few counts. CDR3 bases: TGCGCCAGCAGCCAGGGACTAGCGGGAGATACGCAGTATTTT. Translated: CASSQGLAGDTQYF. The chain recombines TRBV4-1 with TRBJ2-3; TRBD2 matches at 12 bases. V gave up 3 bases and J gave up 5 bases; unmatched junction bases: 0. This CDR3 is built from 14 residues. Germline V lookup: CDR1 MGHRA, CDR2 YSYEKL.

V and J are TRBV14 and TRBJ2-7; no clear D gene. The V end was cut by 0 bases, the J end by 3 bases, with 9 bases between. This CDR3 comprises 14 residues. Germline assignment: CDR1 SGHDN and CDR2 FVKESK. The CDR3 sequence is CASSQDFGGYEQYF. In DNA form, the CDR3 reads TGTGCCAGCAGCCAAGATTTCGGCGGCTACGAGCAGTACTTC.

This clone has only a few counts. The chain recombines TRBV19 with TRBJ1-3; D unclear. Trimming took off 6 bases at V and 1 base at J, with 10 bases between the two ends. The CDR3 totals 14 residues. Germline lookup yields CDR1 LNHDA and CDR2 SQIVND (reference sequence). This chain's CDR3 is CASSRGGSGNTIYF. The CDR3 region has the DNA TGTGCCAGTAGCCGCGGCGGGTCTGGAAACACCATATATTTT.

This clone was counted between two and nine times. This chain links TRBV5-4 with TRBJ1-5; D unresolved. V lost 4 bases and J 1 base, leaving 6 bases between the germline ends. The CDR3 consists of 13 residues. Per germline, CDR1 SGHNT and CDR2 YYREEE (reference sequence). CDR3 sequence: CASSRDSNQPQHF. CDR3 sequence (DNA): TGTGCCAGCAGCCGAGACAGCAATCAGCCCCAGCATTTT. Combining the CDR3 with reference TRBV5-4 and TRBJ1-5 gives the whole variable domain ETGVTQSPTHLIKTRGQQVTLRCSSQSGHNTVSWYQQALGQGPQFIFQYYREEENGRGNFPPRFSGLQFPNYSSELNVNALELDDSALYLCASSRDSNQPQHFGDGTRLSIL.

On this clone: The junction departs from the called germline gene at one end, perhaps through a read error. The chain employs TRBV7-7 and TRBJ2-3; TRBD2 is a possible D gene (6 bases). The CDR3 has 14 residues. Germline lookup yields CDR1 SSHAT and CDR2 FNYEAQ (reference sequence). The CDR3 region is CASSSGLRTDTQYF. The CDR3 DNA follows: TGTGCTAGCAGCAGTGGACTAAGAACAGATACGCAGTATTTT.

This clone was counted only a few times. The J gene is TRBJ1-1, the V gene TRBV7-2, with D possibly being TRBD1 (6 bases). V was trimmed by 1 base and J by 4 bases, leaving 13 bases between them. Germline V gene lookup returns CDR1 SGHTA and CDR2 FQGNSA. This CDR3 spans 15 amino acids. The chain's CDR3 is CASSLVGGRGTEAFF. The CDR3 DNA follows: TGTGCCAGCAGCTTAGTCGGGGGGCGGGGCACTGAAGCTTTCTTT.

The rearrangement uses TRBV4-3 and TRBJ2-7, with 10 bases that match TRBD2. Germline CDR1 is LGHNA and CDR2 is YSLEER. V shed 0 bases, J shed 0 bases, and the junction held 8 bases outside the gene matches. The length of the CDR3 is 18 residues. The CDR3 region is CASSQDRTSGTVSYEQYF. As DNA, the CDR3 is TGCGCCAGCAGCCAAGATAGGACTAGCGGAACCGTCTCCTACGAGCAGTACTTC.

This clone appeared a few times. The chain carries TRBV29-1 and TRBJ2-7; tentative D call: TRBD1 (6 bases). Trimming stripped 7 bases from V and 5 bases from J, with 12 bases between. The CDR3 totals 11 residues. Per the germline V gene, CDR1 is SQVTM and CDR2 is ANQGSEA. CDR3 loop: CSAENRDEQYF. The CDR3 coding sequence is TGCAGCGCCGAAAACAGGGACGAGCAGTACTTC.

As concerns this clone: At one of its ends the junction is not consistent with the germline gene, which may arise from a read error. The chain recombines TRBV29-1 with TRBJ2-7, with 12 positions matching TRBD1. The CDR3 is made up of 14 amino acids. The germline V gene has CDR1 SQVTM and CDR2 ANQGSEA. The CDR3 region has the DNA TGCAGCGTCGCATTAGGGACAGGGGGCTACGAACAGTACTTC. Its translation: CSVALGTGGYEQYF.

The DNA of the CDR3 is TGTGCCAGCAGTTACCCCGGAGGCTACGAGCAGTACTTC. Its translation: CASSYPGGYEQYF. V and J are TRBV6-5 and TRBJ2-7; possible D gene TRBD2, 5 bases. The CDR3 is 13 residues long. Germline CDR1 MNHEY, CDR2 SVGAGI. The ends were cut back, 2 bases at V and 3 bases at J, with 8 bases in the middle.

This clone was seen more than once but under ten times. V gene TRBV2 combines with J gene TRBJ1-2, with 9 bases matching TRBD1. Per the germline V gene, CDR1 is SNHLY and CDR2 is FYNNEI. V lost 4 bases, J lost 7 bases, and 4 bases stayed unmatched. This CDR3 comprises 13 residues. The CDR3: CASSGDRASGYTF. DNA of the CDR3: TGTGCCAGCAGTGGGGACAGGGCTTCTGGCTACACCTTC.

The chain uses TRBV4-2 and TRBJ2-1; 8 bases agree with TRBD2. In germline, CDR1 is LGHNA, CDR2 YNFKEQ. CDR3 length: 15 residues. The V segment lost 0 bases and the J segment 8 bases; nucleotides outside the gene matches: 6. CDR3 region: CASSQDLGTRYEQFF. CDR3 bases: TGTGCCAGCAGCCAAGATCTCGGGACTAGATATGAGCAGTTCTTC.